This T cell receptor (beta chain) was recovered during a study of OX40 agonist ivuxolimab in advanced cancers. V lost 4 bases and J lost 3, with 7 bases in between. Germline CDR1 SGHNT, CDR2 YYREEE (reference sequence). The CDR3 is 12 amino acids. Libraries were prepared by immunoSEQ multiplex PCR; TCRdb keeps only in-frame clonotypes and omits some of them. Of some 60,000 clones in the sample, 75% to 95% were seen once. Specimen: CD4+ or CD8+ T cells sorted from blood, collected in a trial of the OX40 agonist ivuxolimab. The source is an adult with an advanced solid tumor such as melanoma, head and neck, liver or kidney cancer. The V call is TRBV5-4, the J call TRBJ1-1; no clear D. DNA of the CDR3: TGTGCCAGCAGCCAAGTGGACACTGAAGCTTTCTTT. Its protein product is CASSQVDTEAFF.